This TCR beta chain derives from a study of cytotoxic CD8 clonotypes in ibrutinib-treated CLL. Assay used: immunoSEQ multiplex PCR; TCRdb lists only in-frame clones, some missing. The table shows roughly 130,000 clones, with less than 95% occurring only once. On this clone: Its antigen is undetermined.

Points from the study as a whole: Ibrutinib response saw clonality rise, and progression saw it return toward baseline.

The V segment lost 4 bases and the J segment 5 bases; nucleotides outside the gene matches: 3. This CDR3 spans 13 amino acids. Germline V gives CDR1 SGHTA, CDR2 FQGTGA. Source: PBMCs, taken after 12 months of ibrutinib treatment. The sequence derives from a human donor with chronic lymphocytic leukemia. This chain joins TRBV7-3 and TRBJ2-5, with TRBD1 matching 8 bases. As DNA, the CDR3 is TGTGCCAGCAGCTACGGGACAGGCGAGACCCAGTACTTC. It translates to CASSYGTGETQYF.